This paragraph reports one T cell receptor (beta chain). In this sample, this clonotype turned up a few times. There is no known antigen for this receptor. Base qualities are not recorded, but no much larger clone differs from it by a single base. Taken from cysteine to phenylalanine, the CDR3 has 19 residues. The only DNA kept is the CDR3, 57 bases in frame from the first base. Trimming accounts for 2 bases at V and 2 bases at J, while the number of junction bases matched to no gene is 14. The germline V gene specifies SGHRS as CDR1 and YFSETQ as CDR2. This sample was taken from a study of response to subunit inactivated influenza vaccine (dated by TCRdb to 2016 to 2019). Turning to the overall study: The study used deep quantitative T cell receptor repertoire profiling to track responses to a trivalent subunit inactivated influenza vaccine. Broader findings and caveats from the paper: It was suggested by the authors that each seasonal influenza vaccination may recruit only a limited number of new T cells.

Libraries were constructed by RT-PCR. TCRdb lists the instrument as Illumina HiSeq 2500. TCRdb cleaned the public reads at Q25 with fastp, built clones with MiXCR and kept in-frame beta chains. Each CDR3 protein gets just one entry, which takes the most common genes and DNA from the rows behind it. The sample records about 780,000 distinct CDR3 sequences, about 18% of which are singletons. In total, the top ten clones hold 9.5% to 13% of the sample. Recombination joined TRBV5-1 with TRBJ2-5; TRBD2 fits 11 bases in the junction. Sequenced here: PBMCs from blood, sampled 5 days after vaccination. This TCR derives from a man aged 45-65 years who received an inactivated influenza vaccine. Donor details come from another sample of the same person, matched by shared clones. The CDR3 reads as follows: CASSFKRLAGFDGQETQYF. The sequenced DNA: TGCGCCAGCAGCTTTAAACGACTAGCGGGGTTTGACGGGCAAGAGACCCAGTACTTC. The entire variable domain, with the stretches around the CDR3 drawn from the reference TRBV5-1 and TRBJ2-5 proteins, is KAGVTQTPRYLIKTRGQQVTLSCSPISGHRSVSWYQQTPGQGLQFLFEYFSETQRNKGNFPGRFSGRQFSNSRSEMNVSTLELGDSALYLCASSFKRLAGFDGQETQYFGPGTRLLVL.